Shown below are 20 T cell receptor beta chains from a single sample sequenced in a study of T-cell reconstitution after alpha-beta-depleted transplantation in children. Library preparation (for TCRbeta) was performed with unique molecular identifiers. TCRdb re-called the PCR reads with MiXCR, one entry per CDR3 protein. This table holds approximately 250,000 distinct CDR3 sequences, roughly 23% found once. Source: PBMCs, taken before TCRalphabeta/CD19-depleted stem cell transplant. These receptors originate from a girl aged 2 to 9 with Fanconi anemia, due to receive a stem cell transplant.

This clonotype has just a few counts. J is TRBJ2-5 and V is TRBV7-6, with a possible D match to TRBD2 (5 bases). This CDR3 is 13 amino acids long. V was pared by 2 bases and J by 3 bases, with 7 bases between. Germline V CDR1 and CDR2: SGHVS, FNYEAQ. CDR3 in amino acids: CASSLSAEETQYF. CDR3 bases: TGTGCCAGCAGCTTATCAGCGGAAGAGACCCAGTACTTC.

This clonotype was seen ten or more times. The chain couples TRBV29-1 to TRBJ1-1; no clear D gene. In germline, CDR1 is SQVTM, CDR2 ANQGSEA. Trimming pared 5 bases from V and 3 bases from J, leaving 16 bases between. The CDR3 spans 14 residues. The CDR3 coding sequence is TGCAGCGTTTTTATGTCCGTTTGGTACACTGAAGCTTTCTTT. It codes for CSVFMSVWYTEAFF. Variable domain in full (rest from reference TRBV29-1 and TRBJ1-1): SAVISQKPSRDICQRGTSLTIQCQVDSQVTMMFWYRQQPGQSLTLIATANQGSEATYESGFVIDKFPISRPNLTFSTLTVSNMSPEDSSIYLCSVFMSVWYTEAFFGQGTRLTVV.

This clonotype was observed a handful of times. The genes are TRBV20-1 and TRBJ1-2, with D perhaps TRBD1 (5 bases). V was shortened by 1 base and J by 2 bases, with 5 bases between the two germline ends. Germline V lookup: CDR1 DFQATT, CDR2 SNEGSKA (reference sequence). The CDR3 length is 12 residues. The CDR3 loop is CSARGGNYGYTF. CDR3 DNA sequence: TGCAGTGCTAGAGGGGGCAACTATGGCTACACCTTC.

The sample holds a few counts of this clonotype. The chain uses TRBV11-2 and TRBJ2-1; D is possibly TRBD1 (6 bases). Per the germline V gene, CDR1 is SGHAT and CDR2 is FQNNGV. This CDR3 has 16 amino acids. Deletions cut 8 bases from V and 0 bases from J, with 17 bases between. The CDR3 loop reads CASSRTVLSSYNEQFF. In DNA, the CDR3 is TGTGCCAGCTCACGGACAGTTCTGAGCTCCTACAATGAGCAGTTCTTC. The whole variable domain, filled in from reference TRBV11-2 and TRBJ2-1, reads EAGVAQSPRYKIIEKRQSVAFWCNPISGHATLYWYQQILGQGPKLLIQFQNNGVVDDSQLPKDRFSAERLKGVDSTLKIQPAKLEDSAVYLCASSRTVLSSYNEQFFGPGTRLTVL.

The genes are TRBV20-1 and TRBJ2-4; unclear D gene. The germline V gene encodes CDR1 DFQATT and CDR2 SNEGSKA (reference sequence). The CDR3 is made up of 13 amino acids. Trimming removed 4 bases at V and 0 bases at J, with 7 bases between. CDR3 loop: CSANSIAKNIQYF. For the CDR3, the DNA is TGCAGTGCTAACTCTATAGCCAAAAACATTCAGTACTTC.

V is TRBV28 and J is TRBJ2-7; tentatively, D is TRBD2 (6 bases). Germline V CDR1 and CDR2: MDHEN, SYDVKM. The CDR3 loop spans 17 amino acids. Trimming left V 3 bases short and J 3 bases short, with 21 bases between. DNA for the CDR3: TGTGCCAGCAGTTTGCACGGGACTCCCCAATTGGGCTACGAGCAGTACTTC. Translating it yields CASSLHGTPQLGYEQYF.

The chain joins TRBV9 to TRBJ2-1, with 13 nucleotides matching TRBD2. The CDR3 totals 17 residues. Germline CDR1 SGDLS, CDR2 YYNGEE. The junction had 18 bases not matched to a gene; V was cut back by 3 bases and J by 15 bases. CDR3 loop: CASSARDSGLAGTEWFF. In DNA, the CDR3 is TGTGCCAGCAGCGCGAGAGACTCGGGACTAGCGGGGACTGAGTGGTTCTTC. Together with reference TRBV9 and TRBJ2-1, the CDR3 gives the full variable domain: DSGVTQTPKHLITATGQRVTLRCSPRSGDLSVYWYQQSLDQGLQFLIQYYNGEERAKGNILERFSAQQFPDLHSELNLSSLELGDSALYFCASSARDSGLAGTEWFFGPGTRLTVL.

The chain carries TRBV7-6 and TRBJ2-2, with 11 bases identical to TRBD1. The V gene's germline CDR1 is SGHVS and CDR2 FNYEAQ. This CDR3 has 20 residues. V dropped 4 bases and J dropped 4; count of bases not matched to a gene: 17. The CDR3 nucleotides are TGTGCCAGCAGCTGGGAAATGCCGGGACAGGGGGTACTTGGCACCGGGGAGCTGTTTTTT. Translating it yields CASSWEMPGQGVLGTGELFF.

This clonotype was detected many times. V and J are TRBV5-1 and TRBJ2-1, with 13 bases identical to TRBD2. In germline, CDR1 is SGHRS, CDR2 YFSETQ. With V trimmed by 1 base and J by 7 bases, 14 bases remained unmatched. The length of the CDR3 is 19 residues. In nucleotides, the CDR3 is TGCGCCAGCAGCTTGAGTTTCGGCGGACTAGCGGGAGTTAGAAATGAGCAGTTCTTC. As protein: CASSLSFGGLAGVRNEQFF. The whole variable domain, filled in from reference TRBV5-1 and TRBJ2-1, reads KAGVTQTPRYLIKTRGQQVTLSCSPISGHRSVSWYQQTPGQGLQFLFEYFSETQRNKGNFPGRFSGRQFSNSRSEMNVSTLELGDSALYLCASSLSFGGLAGVRNEQFFGPGTRLTVL.

V gene TRBV28 combines with J gene TRBJ1-1; no definite D call. Trimming left V 2 bases short and J 3 bases short, with 7 bases between. The germline gives CDR1 MDHEN, CDR2 SYDVKM. The CDR3 consists of 13 residues. The CDR3 nucleotides read TGTGCCAGCAGTTTAGAATGGGACACTGAAGCTTTCTTT. Translation gives CASSLEWDTEAFF.

This clonotype was seen at least ten times. The chain carries TRBV11-2 and TRBJ2-7; TRBD1 aligns across 9 bases. The V gene end was trimmed by 4 bases and the J gene end by 0 bases; junction bases not matched to a gene: 10. Germline assignment: CDR1 SGHAT and CDR2 FQNNGV. The CDR3 extends over 17 amino acids. Written as DNA, the CDR3 is TGTGCCAGCAGCTCTTGGTATCGGGACAGGGACTCCTACGAGCAGTACTTC. Residues: CASSSWYRDRDSYEQYF.

This sequence joins TRBV6-1 and TRBJ1-1; D unresolved. The V gene lost 3 bases and the J gene lost 7 bases, with 12 bases spanning the gap. From germline, CDR1 is MNHNS and CDR2 SASEGT. The CDR3 consists of 13 residues. CDR3 sequence reads: CASSEKDPLEAFF. The CDR3 nucleotides are TGTGCCAGCAGTGAGAAAGACCCGCTTGAAGCTTTCTTT.

Many counts were recorded for this clonotype. The genes are TRBV20-1 and TRBJ1-4, with a possible D match to TRBD1 (6 bases). The CDR3 length is 13 residues. Trimming took 3 bases from V and 8 from J, leaving 13 bases between them. The germline CDR1 and CDR2 sequences are DFQATT and SNEGSKA (reference sequence). CDR3: CSASWRGQEKLFF. In nucleotides, the CDR3 is TGCAGTGCTAGTTGGAGGGGACAAGAAAAACTGTTTTTT.

This clonotype was observed a few times. The chain links TRBV9 to TRBJ2-3; 7 bases map to TRBD2. Germline values: CDR1 SGDLS, CDR2 YYNGEE. Trimming cost V 6 bases and J 4 bases; bases outside gene matches: 8. The CDR3 spans 14 residues. CDR3 loop: CASTSGLLADTQYF. CDR3 coding DNA: TGTGCCAGCACCTCGGGACTACTTGCAGATACGCAGTATTTT.

The chain recombines TRBV10-3 with TRBJ1-1; 7 bases match TRBD1. Germline loops: CDR1 ENHRY, CDR2 SYGVKD. The junction had 7 bases not matched to a gene; V was cut back by 6 bases and J by 3 bases. The CDR3 consists of 14 residues. For the CDR3, the DNA is TGTGCCATCAGCTTTCAGGGGGGGGACACTGAAGCTTTCTTT. Translating it yields CAISFQGGDTEAFF.

This clonotype was recorded once. This sequence may be a read error, since a much larger clone differs from it by one base. The rearrangement uses TRBV15 and TRBJ2-5; 8 bases match TRBD1. The CDR3 sequence is 15 residues long. CDR1 and CDR2 from the germline V gene are LNHNV and YYDKDF (reference sequence). J lost 6 bases, V lost 3 bases, and 9 bases had no gene match. The CDR3 DNA is TGTGCCACCAGCAGTGGCAGGGGGCTAGGGAAGACCCAGTACTTC. Its protein product is CATSSGRGLGKTQYF.

The chain links TRBV5-1 to TRBJ2-5; D is undetermined. Germline V lookup: CDR1 SGHRS, CDR2 YFSETQ. The V and J ends lost 2 bases and 0 bases respectively, with 8 bases between them. This CDR3 is 14 amino acids long. This chain's CDR3 is CASSFLQYQETQYF. DNA for the CDR3: TGCGCCAGCAGCTTCCTACAGTACCAAGAGACCCAGTACTTC.

V usage is TRBV7-9 and J usage is TRBJ2-7, with 13 bases that match TRBD2. The CDR3 contains 17 residues. Trimming took 4 bases from V and 6 from J; bases not matched to a gene: 12. CDR1 and CDR2 from the germline V gene are SEHNR and FQNEAQ (reference sequence). For the CDR3, the DNA is TGTGCCAGCAGCTCGCTCGGACTAGCGGGAGTCGGATCCGAGCAGTACTTC. This translates into CASSSLGLAGVGSEQYF.

This clonotype has a handful of counts. The chain uses TRBV2 and TRBJ2-7; TRBD2 matches at 9 bases. This CDR3 region has 16 residues. Germline V gene lookup returns CDR1 SNHLY and CDR2 FYNNEI. The J segment lost 3 bases and the V segment lost 4 bases, leaving 10 bases of the junction unmatched. The CDR3 is CASSGRWLAGNYEQYF. The CDR3 DNA is TGTGCCAGCAGTGGGAGGTGGCTAGCGGGGAACTACGAGCAGTACTTC.

This clonotype was seen repeatedly, ten times or more. The J gene is TRBJ2-1, the V gene TRBV3-1; D is undetermined. Trimming shortened V by 4 bases and J by 8 bases, and 21 bases separated the two germline ends. The CDR3 runs 16 residues. CDR1 LGHDT and CDR2 YNNKEL come from the germline V gene (reference sequence). CDR3 sequence: CASSPNRLVTADEQFF. DNA for the CDR3: TGTGCCAGCAGCCCAAATCGTCTAGTTACCGCGGATGAGCAGTTCTTC.